A single sample gave rise to the 16 T cell receptor beta chains below, sequenced in a study of cytomegalovirus exposure and HLA in healthy donors. Both 60 Vbeta primers and 13 Jbeta primers went into the PCR. Repertoires were generated with immunoSEQ multiplex PCR, while TCRdb's copy carries only in-frame clones and drops some. The repertoire holds approximately 110,000 clones, roughly 70% seen once, with 8.4% in the top ten. The sample taken for sequencing was PBMCs. These receptors originate from a man aged 35 to 55 in good health and CMV-seronegative.

J is TRBJ1-5 and V is TRBV5-5; tentatively, D is TRBD1 (5 bases). V was shortened by 4 bases and J by 12 bases, with 23 bases between the two germline ends. Looked up from germline, CDR1 is SGHKS and CDR2 is YYEKEE (reference sequence). The CDR3 covers 15 residues. The CDR3 is CASSPLGGGLSNQHF. CDR3 coding DNA: TGTGCCAGCAGCCCTCTCGGGGGAGGACTATCCAACCAGCATTTT.

J is TRBJ2-7 and V is TRBV19; 8 nucleotides agree with TRBD2. The germline gives CDR1 LNHDA, CDR2 SQIVND (reference sequence). CDR3 size: 16 residues. The junction had 12 bases not matched to a gene; V was cut back by 3 bases and J by 5 bases. The CDR3 spells CASSIRGGGHGNEQYF. The CDR3 nucleotides are TGTGCCAGTAGTATTCGAGGCGGGGGGCACGGGAACGAGCAGTACTTC.

The gene calls are TRBV4-1 and TRBJ1-3; D uncertain. CDR1 MGHRA and CDR2 YSYEKL come from the germline V gene. V dropped 2 bases and J dropped 0 bases, with 11 bases sitting between them. This CDR3 has 16 amino acids. For the CDR3, the DNA is TGCGCCAGCAGCCAATCCCATGGGAGCTCTGGAAACACCATATATTTT. Its protein is CASSQSHGSSGNTIYF.

V and J are TRBV27 and TRBJ1-2; D ambiguous. Germline CDR1 MNHEY, CDR2 SMNVEV (reference sequence). The CDR3 is 13 amino acids. V lost 3 bases and J lost 5, with 10 bases in between. CDR3 sequence (DNA): TGTGCCAGCAGTTTTGGCCAGACTTATGGCTACACCTTC. The encoded protein is CASSFGQTYGYTF.

As to this clone: The same CDR3 arises from other DNA sequences in this sample as well. The chain carries TRBV5-1 and TRBJ1-1; no clear D. Trimming shortened V by 2 bases and J by 0 bases, and 8 bases separated the two germline ends. CDR3 size: 14 residues. Germline assignment: CDR1 SGHRS and CDR2 YFSETQ. This chain's CDR3 is CASSLSGVNTEAFF. The CDR3 coding sequence is TGCGCCAGCAGCTTAAGCGGGGTGAACACTGAAGCTTTCTTT.

The chain links TRBV28 to TRBJ2-7; no firm D call. V lost 3 bases and J lost 0, with 6 bases in between. Germline assignment: CDR1 MDHEN and CDR2 SYDVKM. The CDR3 runs 13 residues. CDR3 coding DNA: TGTGCCAGCAGTTTCGACTTCTCCTACGAGCAGTACTTC. Translating gives CASSFDFSYEQYF.

V usage is TRBV4-3 and J usage is TRBJ2-1, with a tentative D call TRBD2 (6 bases). Germline CDR1 LGHNA, CDR2 YSLEER. There are 15 residues in the CDR3. V lost 0 bases and J 4 bases, leaving 10 bases between the germline ends. CDR3 in amino acids: CASSQDGDFYNEQFF. The CDR3 DNA reads as TGCGCCAGCAGCCAAGATGGGGACTTTTACAATGAGCAGTTCTTC.

This clone appeared once. The chain joins TRBV6-1 to TRBJ1-2; D is ambiguous. The CDR3 loop spans 14 amino acids. The germline V gene has CDR1 MNHNS and CDR2 SASEGT. V was clipped by 2 bases and J by 1 base, with 8 bases between them. The CDR3 protein is CASSEMGSNYGYTF. In DNA, the CDR3 is TGTGCCAGCAGTGAAATGGGCAGTAACTATGGCTACACCTTC.

V is TRBV11-2 and J is TRBJ1-3, with a tentative D call TRBD1 (6 bases). Trimming stripped 2 bases from V and 3 bases from J, with 17 bases between. CDR1 is SGHAT, CDR2 FQNNGV, per germline. This CDR3 region has 17 residues. CDR3: CASSLWAGAQGGNTIYF. The CDR3 DNA sequence: TGTGCCAGCAGCTTATGGGCGGGGGCACAGGGTGGAAACACCATATATTTT.

The chain employs TRBV7-2 and TRBJ2-1, with 9 bases fitting TRBD2. The V gene end was trimmed by 7 bases and the J gene end by 2 bases; junction bases not matched to a gene: 9. The CDR3 runs 16 residues. Per germline, CDR1 SGHTA and CDR2 FQGNSA. The CDR3 DNA sequence: TGTGCCAGCACCCTGAGCGGGGGGCTTACCTACAATGAGCAGTTCTTC. Translated, it gives CASTLSGGLTYNEQFF.

V and J are TRBV5-4 and TRBJ2-7; maybe TRBD1 (5 bases). Germline V gene data show CDR1 as SGHNT and CDR2 as YYREEE (reference sequence). The CDR3 spans 15 residues. The V end lost 0 bases, the J end lost 7 bases, and 17 bases lay between the germline ends. The CDR3 nucleotides read TGTGCCAGCAGCTTGGGACAGCTATTGACCGCGGAGCAGTACTTC. It translates to CASSLGQLLTAEQYF.

The gene calls are TRBV6-6 and TRBJ1-2, with 8 bases aligning to TRBD1. The CDR3 covers 12 residues. Germline V gene lookup returns CDR1 MNHNY and CDR2 SVGAGI (reference sequence). Unmatched junction bases numbered 4, after V lost 2 bases and J lost 11 bases. CDR3 sequence reads: CASSYIQGGYTF. CDR3 bases: TGTGCCAGCAGTTACATACAGGGGGGATACACCTTC.

This rearrangement joins TRBV7-9 to TRBJ2-7; TRBD1 aligns across 8 bases. The germline gives CDR1 SEHNR, CDR2 FQNEAQ (reference sequence). The V gene end was trimmed by 5 bases and the J gene end by 6 bases; junction bases not matched to a gene: 9. The CDR3 is made up of 14 amino acids. The CDR3 DNA sequence: TGTGCCAGCAGCCGTGCGGCAGGGGGCGGCGAGCAGTACTTC. This encodes CASSRAAGGGEQYF.

This clone was seen only once. The V call is TRBV7-2, the J call TRBJ1-2, with a weak D call TRBD1 (5 bases). Germline CDR1 reads SGHTA; CDR2 reads FQGNSA. The ends were cut back, 1 base at V and 0 bases at J, with 9 bases in the middle. This CDR3 region has 15 residues. The CDR3 DNA reads as TGTGCCAGCAGCTTAGGGAGGGGAGCTAACTATGGCTACACCTTC. Its translation is CASSLGRGANYGYTF.

J is TRBJ1-5 and V is TRBV25-1, with a weak D call TRBD1 (5 bases). The V end was cut by 1 base, the J end by 4 bases, with 11 bases between. CDR1 is MGHDK and CDR2 is SYGVNS in the germline V gene. The CDR3 is 15 residues long. Here the CDR3 DNA reads TGTGCCAGCAGTGAATCCTTGGGGCATAATCAGCCCCAGCATTTT. Its translation is CASSESLGHNQPQHF.

This clone was seen more than once but under ten times. The V gene is TRBV6-5, the J gene TRBJ2-7, with TRBD1 as a possible D gene (5 bases). This CDR3 contains 14 residues. Germline lookup yields CDR1 MNHEY and CDR2 SVGAGI. Trimming shortened V by 3 bases and J by 2 bases, and 11 bases separated the two germline ends. The CDR3 spells CASSYSRATYEQYF. CDR3 bases: TGTGCCAGCAGTTATAGCAGGGCCACCTACGAGCAGTACTTC.